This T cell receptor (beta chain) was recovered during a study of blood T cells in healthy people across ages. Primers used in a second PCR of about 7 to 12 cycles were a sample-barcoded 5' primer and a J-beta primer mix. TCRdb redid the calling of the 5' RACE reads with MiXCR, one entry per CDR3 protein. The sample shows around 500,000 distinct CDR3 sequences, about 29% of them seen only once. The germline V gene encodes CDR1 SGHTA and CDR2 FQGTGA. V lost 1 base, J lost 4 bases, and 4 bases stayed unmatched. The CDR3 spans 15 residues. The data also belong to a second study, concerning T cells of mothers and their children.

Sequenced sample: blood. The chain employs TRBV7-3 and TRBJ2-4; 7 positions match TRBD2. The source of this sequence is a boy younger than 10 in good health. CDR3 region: CASSLNGAGKNIQYF. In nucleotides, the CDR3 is TGTGCCAGCAGCTTAAATGGAGCGGGGAAAAACATTCAGTACTTC. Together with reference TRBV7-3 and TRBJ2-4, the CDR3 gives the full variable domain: GAGVSQTPSNKVTEKGKYVELRCDPISGHTALYWYRQSLGQGPEFLIYFQGTGAADDSGLPNDRFFAVRPEGSVSTLKIQRTERGDSAVYLCASSLNGAGKNIQYFGAGTRLSVL.